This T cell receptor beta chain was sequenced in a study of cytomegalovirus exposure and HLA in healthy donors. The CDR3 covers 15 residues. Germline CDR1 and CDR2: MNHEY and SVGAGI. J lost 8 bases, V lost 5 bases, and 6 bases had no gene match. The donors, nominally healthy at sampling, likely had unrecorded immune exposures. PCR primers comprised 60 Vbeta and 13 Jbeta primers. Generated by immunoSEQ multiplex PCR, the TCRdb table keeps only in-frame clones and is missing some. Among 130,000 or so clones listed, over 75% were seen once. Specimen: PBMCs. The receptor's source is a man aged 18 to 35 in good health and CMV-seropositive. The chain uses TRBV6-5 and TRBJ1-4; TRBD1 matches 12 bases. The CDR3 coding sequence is TGTGCCAGCAGTCTGGGACAGGGGGCTGGGGAAAAACTGTTTTTT. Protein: CASSLGQGAGEKLFF.